This passage covers 16 T cell receptor beta chains from one sample sequenced in a study of shared clonotypes between healthy human individuals. Data came from immunoSEQ multiplex PCR; TCRdb stores just in-frame clones and leaves some out. This table has 950,000 to 1,100,000 clones, under 80% appearing once. The sequencing input was memory CD4+ T cells sorted from blood. Subset of the sample: CD45RA-negative fraction. Every receptor here comes from a man younger than 35 in good health.

This clone was seen a handful of times. The chain carries TRBV7-2 and TRBJ2-7, with TRBD1 as a possible D gene (6 bases). Per the germline V gene, CDR1 is SGHTA and CDR2 is FQGNSA. V lost 5 bases, J lost 6 bases, and 17 bases lay in between. This CDR3 has 14 amino acids. In nucleotides, the CDR3 is TGTGCCAGCAGCCCTGGGAACAGGGCGTCCGAGCAGTACTTC. Amino acids: CASSPGNRASEQYF.

Here the CDR3 reads CASSLMSKGGTSTDTQYF. For the CDR3, the DNA is TGCGCCAGCAGCTTGATGTCGAAGGGCGGGACCAGCACAGATACGCAGTATTTT. V gene TRBV5-1 combines with J gene TRBJ2-3; D is possibly TRBD2 (6 bases). Germline V gives CDR1 SGHRS, CDR2 YFSETQ. CDR3 length equals 18 residues. V lost 1 base to trimming and J lost 0 bases, with 18 bases between them.

The chain recombines TRBV5-6 with TRBJ2-7; 8 bases are a match to TRBD1. The V segment lost 7 bases and the J segment 7 bases; nucleotides outside the gene matches: 13. Germline loops: CDR1 SGHDT, CDR2 YYEEEE. The CDR3 spans 14 residues. The chain's CDR3 is CASQPQGGSGEQYF. The CDR3 DNA is TGTGCCAGCCAACCACAGGGGGGCTCGGGGGAGCAGTACTTC. The complete variable domain, with remaining parts taken from reference TRBV5-6 and TRBJ2-7, reads DAGVTQSPTHLIKTRGQQVTLRCSPKSGHDTVSWYQQALGQGPQFIFQYYEEEERQRGNFPDRFSGHQFPNYSSELNVNALLLGDSALYLCASQPQGGSGEQYFGPGTRLTVT.

This clone was counted a single time. The rearrangement joins TRBV5-1 to TRBJ2-5; 10 bases map to TRBD2. Per the germline V gene, CDR1 is SGHRS and CDR2 is YFSETQ. V trimming: 4 bases; J trimming: 4 bases; junction bases outside the gene matches: 4. The CDR3 is 14 amino acids. CDR3 sequence reads: CASSLSGGSETQYF. The CDR3 nucleotides read TGCGCCAGCAGCCTTAGCGGGGGGTCAGAGACCCAGTACTTC.

The rearrangement links TRBV7-2 to TRBJ2-7; D gene ambiguous. The ends were cut back, 1 base at V and 3 bases at J, with 10 bases in the middle. Germline CDR1 reads SGHTA; CDR2 reads FQGNSA. This CDR3 is built from 14 residues. CDR3 sequence: CASSLGVASYEQYF. CDR3 nucleotides: TGTGCCAGCAGCTTAGGGGTGGCGAGCTACGAGCAGTACTTC.

This chain connects TRBV5-1 to TRBJ1-1; perhaps TRBD1 as D (5 bases). The CDR3 has 14 amino acids. Looked up from germline, CDR1 is SGHRS and CDR2 is YFSETQ. Between the trimmed V and J ends, which lost 4 bases and 5 bases, there was a span of 15 bases. The CDR3 protein is CASSQDSGGTEAFF. The CDR3 coding sequence is TGCGCCAGCAGCCAAGACAGTGGAGGGACTGAAGCTTTCTTT.

This chain links TRBV2 with TRBJ1-4; D not certain. CDR3 size: 14 residues. Germline CDR1 reads SNHLY; CDR2 reads FYNNEI. V lost 1 base and J 8 bases, leaving 11 bases between the germline ends. This CDR3 is CASSEGIIREKLFF. CDR3 DNA: TGTGCCAGCAGTGAAGGGATAATTCGAGAAAAACTGTTTTTT.

The CDR3 DNA is TGTGCCAGCAGCCAAGGTTGGGGGAGCTCCTACGAGCAGTACTTC. Translating it yields CASSQGWGSSYEQYF. J is TRBJ2-5 and V is TRBV4-2, with D possibly being TRBD1 or TRBD2 (5 bases each). The assigned J gene may be wrong: the sequence end matches TRBJ2-7 better. CDR3 size: 15 residues. Germline V CDR1 and CDR2: LGHNA, YNFKEQ.

Concerning this clone itself: This could be a read error, since a much larger clone is one nucleotide away. This rearrangement joins TRBV7-9 to TRBJ2-6; D unclear. The CDR3 loop spans 13 amino acids. V was trimmed by 3 bases and J by 0 bases, leaving 0 bases between them. The germline gives CDR1 SEHNR, CDR2 FQNEAQ (reference sequence). The CDR3 protein is CASSFSGANVLTF. The DNA for the CDR3 is TGTGCCAGCAGCTTCTCTGGGGCCAACGTCCTGACTTTC.

The chain couples TRBV10-1 to TRBJ1-5, with D uncertain. V was cut by 4 bases and J by 8 bases, with 12 bases left in between. Germline assignment: CDR1 WNHNN and CDR2 SYGVQD (reference sequence). The CDR3 spans 13 residues. Here the CDR3 DNA reads TGCGCCAGCAGTGCGGGCCTGGGTGAGCCCCAGCATTTT. Translating gives CASSAGLGEPQHF.

The J gene is TRBJ2-1, the V gene TRBV5-4; D possibly uses TRBD1 or TRBD2 (6 bases each). There are 15 residues in the CDR3. Germline V gene sequence: CDR1 SGHNT, CDR2 YYREEE (reference sequence). Trimming removed 1 base at V and 2 bases at J, with 10 bases between. The CDR3 spells CASSLPGAPYNEQFF. CDR3 in DNA: TGTGCCAGCAGCTTGCCGGGGGCTCCCTACAATGAGCAGTTCTTC.

This sequence joins TRBV10-3 and TRBJ1-3; D is unclear. CDR3 length equals 14 residues. Germline V gene sequence: CDR1 ENHRY, CDR2 SYGVKD. Trimming removed 9 bases from V and 1 base from J, with 13 bases in between. The DNA for the CDR3 is TGTGCCATTACTGACCTGGTATCTGGAAACACCATATATTTT. Translated, it gives CAITDLVSGNTIYF.

The chain links TRBV7-8 to TRBJ1-6; D might be TRBD1 (5 bases). Germline-derived CDR1 and CDR2 are SGHVS and FQNEAQ. V lost 6 bases and J lost 0, with 12 bases in between. This CDR3 contains 16 residues. CDR3 sequence reads: CASREFGGSYNSPLHF. The CDR3 coding sequence is TGTGCCAGCAGAGAATTCGGGGGCTCCTATAATTCACCCCTCCACTTT.

The V call is TRBV2, the J call TRBJ1-1; D perhaps matches TRBD1 (5 bases). Trimming pared 10 bases from V and 0 bases from J, leaving 12 bases between. Germline loops: CDR1 SNHLY, CDR2 FYNNEI. The CDR3 contains 13 residues. CDR3: CATRQQMNTEAFF. In DNA form, the CDR3 reads TGTGCCACTAGACAGCAGATGAACACTGAAGCTTTCTTT.

The chain uses TRBV7-2 and TRBJ1-6; D remains unclear. Germline CDR1 SGHTA, CDR2 FQGNSA. Deletions cut 5 bases from V and 2 bases from J, with 16 bases between. The CDR3 is made up of 17 amino acids. The CDR3 DNA sequence: TGTGCCAGCAGCGCCCAGGTTGAAGGAGCCTATAATTCACCCCTCCACTTT. Encoded protein: CASSAQVEGAYNSPLHF. The full variable domain, rest sourced from reference TRBV7-2 and TRBJ1-6, is GAGVSQSPSNKVTEKGKDVELRCDPISGHTALYWYRQSLGQGLEFLIYFQGNSAPDKSGLPSDRFSAERTGGSVSTLTIQRTQQEDSAVYLCASSAQVEGAYNSPLHFGNGTRLTVT.

This clone occurred many times. The chain joins TRBV10-3 to TRBJ2-3; tentatively, D is TRBD2 (6 bases). From germline, CDR1 is ENHRY and CDR2 SYGVKD. CDR3 size: 12 residues. V lost 7 bases and J 13 bases, leaving 18 bases between the germline ends. The CDR3 DNA sequence: TGTGCCATCACTCAAATTGCGGGACTCAAGTATTTT. It specifies CAITQIAGLKYF.